This TCR beta chain was retrieved from a study of T cells in Graves' hyperthyroidism and ophthalmopathy. Hyperthyroidism, newly diagnosed and lasting under 2 months, affected patients aged 18 to 65. About 10 ml of fresh peripheral blood supplied the PBMCs. Study-wide results and caveats: Ophthalmopathy was model-predicted a median approximately six months pre-onset. Most clonotypes expanded in the thyroid (above 0.001) were also present in blood.

TCR beta CDR3 region amplification was performed from RNA transcripts. A set of HTBI primers served as the primers for a first-round RT-PCR of the TCR CDR3. Using its own MiXCR run on the multiplex PCR reads, TCRdb lists one record per CDR3 protein. In the table there are roughly 350,000 distinct CDR3 sequences, approximately 14% of which are singletons. This CDR3 is 15 amino acids long. In germline, CDR1 is SGHTA, CDR2 FQGNSA. After removal of 4 bases from V and 6 bases from J, the junction contained 9 bases not matched to a gene. This clonotype was counted ten times or more. Its antigen remains unknown.

The chain links TRBV7-2 to TRBJ2-3; 8 nucleotides agree with TRBD2. The source material was blood. The TCR comes from a young woman with Graves' hyperthyroidism. The CDR3 protein is CASSSLADRRDTQYF. The CDR3 bases are TGTGCCAGCAGCTCACTAGCGGACAGACGGGATACGCAGTATTTT. The full variable domain, rest sourced from reference TRBV7-2 and TRBJ2-3, is GAGVSQSPSNKVTEKGKDVELRCDPISGHTALYWYRQSLGQGLEFLIYFQGNSAPDKSGLPSDRFSAERTGGSVSTLTIQRTQQEDSAVYLCASSSLADRRDTQYFGPGTRLTVL.